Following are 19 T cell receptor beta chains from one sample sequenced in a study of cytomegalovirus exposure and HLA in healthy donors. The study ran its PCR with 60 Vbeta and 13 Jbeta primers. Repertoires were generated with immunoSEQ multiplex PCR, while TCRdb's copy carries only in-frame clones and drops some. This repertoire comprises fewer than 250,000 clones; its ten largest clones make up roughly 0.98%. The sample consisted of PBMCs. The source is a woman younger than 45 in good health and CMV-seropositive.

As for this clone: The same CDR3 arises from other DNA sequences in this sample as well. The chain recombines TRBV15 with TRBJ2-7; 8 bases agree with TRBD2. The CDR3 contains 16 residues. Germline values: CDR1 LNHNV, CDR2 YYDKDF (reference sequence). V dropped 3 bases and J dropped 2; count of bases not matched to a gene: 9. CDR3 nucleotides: TGTGCCACCAGCAGGGGGGGAGCGGGAGTGGCCTACGAGCAGTACTTC. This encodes CATSRGGAGVAYEQYF.

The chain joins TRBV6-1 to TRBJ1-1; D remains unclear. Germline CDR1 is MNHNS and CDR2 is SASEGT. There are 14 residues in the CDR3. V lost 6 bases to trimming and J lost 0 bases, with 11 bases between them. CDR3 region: CASRGSTMNTEAFF. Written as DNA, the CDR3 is TGTGCCAGCAGGGGCAGTACCATGAACACTGAAGCTTTCTTT.

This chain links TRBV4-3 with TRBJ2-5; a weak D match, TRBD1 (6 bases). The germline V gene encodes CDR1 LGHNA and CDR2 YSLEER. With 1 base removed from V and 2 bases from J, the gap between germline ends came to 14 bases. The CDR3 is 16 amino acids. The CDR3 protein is CASSQGSRRGQETQYF. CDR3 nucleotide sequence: TGCGCCAGCAGCCAAGGGAGTCGCAGGGGACAAGAGACCCAGTACTTC.

For the CDR3, the DNA is TGTGCTAGTGGTTTAAACAGGGGGCTCGGCACTGAAGCTTTCTTT. It is translated as CASGLNRGLGTEAFF. J is TRBJ1-1 and V is TRBV12-5; 9 nucleotides match TRBD1. The germline gives CDR1 LGHNT, CDR2 FRNRAP. The CDR3 totals 15 residues. The V gene end was trimmed by 3 bases and the J gene end by 4 bases; junction bases not matched to a gene: 6.

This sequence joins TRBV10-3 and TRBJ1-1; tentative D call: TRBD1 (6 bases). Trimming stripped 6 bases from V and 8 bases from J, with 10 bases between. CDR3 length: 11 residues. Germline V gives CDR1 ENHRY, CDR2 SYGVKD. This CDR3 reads CAISAGQEAFF. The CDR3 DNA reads TGTGCCATCAGCGCCGGACAGGAAGCTTTCTTT.

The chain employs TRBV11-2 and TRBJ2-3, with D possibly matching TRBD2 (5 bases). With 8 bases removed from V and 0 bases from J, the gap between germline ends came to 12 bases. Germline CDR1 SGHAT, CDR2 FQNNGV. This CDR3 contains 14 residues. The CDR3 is CASLFGDSTDTQYF. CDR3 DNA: TGTGCCAGCCTATTCGGGGATAGCACAGATACGCAGTATTTT.

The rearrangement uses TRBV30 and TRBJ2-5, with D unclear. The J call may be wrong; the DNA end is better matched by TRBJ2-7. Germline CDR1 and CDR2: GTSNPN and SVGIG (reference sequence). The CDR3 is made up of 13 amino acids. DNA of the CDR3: TGTGCCTGGAGTCTAAAGGCGACTTACGAGCAGTACTTC. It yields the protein CAWSLKATYEQYF.

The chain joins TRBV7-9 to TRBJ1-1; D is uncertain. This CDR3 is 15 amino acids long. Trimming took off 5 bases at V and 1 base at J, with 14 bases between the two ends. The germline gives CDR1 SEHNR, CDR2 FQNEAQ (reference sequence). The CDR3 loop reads CASSQTTGANTEAFF. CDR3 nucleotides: TGTGCCAGCAGCCAAACTACCGGAGCGAACACTGAAGCTTTCTTT.

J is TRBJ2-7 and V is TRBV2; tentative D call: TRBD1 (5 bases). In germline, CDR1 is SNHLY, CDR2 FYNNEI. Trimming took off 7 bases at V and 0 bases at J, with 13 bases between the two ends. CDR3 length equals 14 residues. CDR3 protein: CASKQTVPSYEQYF. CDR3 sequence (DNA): TGTGCCAGCAAGCAGACAGTTCCCTCCTACGAGCAGTACTTC.

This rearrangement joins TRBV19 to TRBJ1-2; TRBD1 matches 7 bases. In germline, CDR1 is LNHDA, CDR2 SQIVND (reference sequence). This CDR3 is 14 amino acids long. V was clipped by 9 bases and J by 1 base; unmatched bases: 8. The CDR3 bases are TGTGCCAGCTCCGGGACAGTTAATAACTATGGCTACACCTTC. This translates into CASSGTVNNYGYTF.

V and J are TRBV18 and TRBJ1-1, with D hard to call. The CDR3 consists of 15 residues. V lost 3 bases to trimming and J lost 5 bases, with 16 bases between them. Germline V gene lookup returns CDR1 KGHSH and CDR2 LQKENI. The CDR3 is CASSPLGRGYTEAFF. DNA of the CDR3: TGTGCCAGCTCACCTCTGGGTCGCGGGTATACTGAAGCTTTCTTT.

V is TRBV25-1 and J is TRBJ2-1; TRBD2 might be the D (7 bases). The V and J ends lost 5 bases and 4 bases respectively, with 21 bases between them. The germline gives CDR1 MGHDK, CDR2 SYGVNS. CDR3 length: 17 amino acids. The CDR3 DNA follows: TGTGCCAGCAGTCGGGGAGGGGGGATCTTCAATTACAATGAGCAGTTCTTC. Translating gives CASSRGGGIFNYNEQFF. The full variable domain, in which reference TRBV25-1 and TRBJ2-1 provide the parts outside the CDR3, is EADIYQTPRYLVIGTGKKITLECSQTMGHDKMYWYQQDPGMELHLIHYSYGVNSTEKGDLSSESTVSRIRTEHFPLTLESARPSHTSQYLCASSRGGGIFNYNEQFFGPGTRLTVL.

CDR3 sequence: CASSLTVAGETQYF. In nucleotides, the CDR3 is TGCGCCAGCAGCTTAACAGTGGCGGGAGAGACCCAGTACTTC. The gene calls are TRBV5-1 and TRBJ2-5, with D perhaps matching TRBD2 (5 bases). Germline CDR1 is SGHRS and CDR2 is YFSETQ. V dropped 2 bases and J dropped 4 bases, with 12 bases sitting between them. This CDR3 is built from 14 residues.

CDR3 nucleotides: TGTGCCAGCAGCAAAGGGAGGATTTCCTACGAGCAGTACTTC. Protein product: CASSKGRISYEQYF. The J gene is TRBJ2-7, the V gene TRBV5-4; tentatively, D is TRBD2 (6 bases). The V and J ends lost 4 bases and 1 base respectively, with 12 bases between them. There are 14 residues in the CDR3. Germline CDR1 reads SGHNT; CDR2 reads YYREEE (reference sequence).

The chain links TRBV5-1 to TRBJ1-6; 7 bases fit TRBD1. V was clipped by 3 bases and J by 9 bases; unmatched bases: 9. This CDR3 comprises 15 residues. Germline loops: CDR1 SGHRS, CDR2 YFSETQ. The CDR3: CASSWGMTGSSPLHF. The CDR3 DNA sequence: TGCGCCAGCAGCTGGGGGATGACAGGGAGTTCACCCCTCCACTTT.

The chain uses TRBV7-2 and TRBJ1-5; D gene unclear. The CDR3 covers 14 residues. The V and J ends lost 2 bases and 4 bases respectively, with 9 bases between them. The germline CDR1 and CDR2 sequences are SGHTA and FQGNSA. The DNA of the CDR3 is TGTGCCAGCAGCTTACAGGACTCTAATCAGCCCCAGCATTTT. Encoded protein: CASSLQDSNQPQHF.

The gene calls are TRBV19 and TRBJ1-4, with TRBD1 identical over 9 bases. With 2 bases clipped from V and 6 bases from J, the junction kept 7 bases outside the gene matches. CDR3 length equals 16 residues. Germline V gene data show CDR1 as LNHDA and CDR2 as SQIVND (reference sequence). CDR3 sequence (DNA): TGTGCCAGTAGTATAACGACATGGACAGGGGATGAAAAACTGTTTTTT. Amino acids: CASSITTWTGDEKLFF.

CDR3 sequence reads: CAISEPQLEQYF. CDR3 nucleotides: TGTGCCATCAGTGAACCACAGCTCGAGCAGTACTTC. V and J are TRBV10-3 and TRBJ2-7; D remains ambiguous. V lost 3 bases and J lost 6, with 9 bases in between. Per germline, CDR1 ENHRY and CDR2 SYGVKD. The CDR3 runs to 12 residues.

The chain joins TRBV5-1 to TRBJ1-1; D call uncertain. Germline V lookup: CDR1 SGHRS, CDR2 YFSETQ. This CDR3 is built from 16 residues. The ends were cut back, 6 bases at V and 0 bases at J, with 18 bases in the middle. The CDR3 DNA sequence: TGCGCCAGCAACCCCGAGGAGCGGGGTCTGAACACTGAAGCTTTCTTT. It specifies CASNPEERGLNTEAFF.